The clone carrying this T cell receptor beta chain was picked up a small number of times. This entry is derived from a study of T cells in Graves' hyperthyroidism and ophthalmopathy. RNA transcripts were the template for amplifying TCR beta CDR3 regions. Initially, a first-round RT-PCR of the TCR CDR3 employed the HTBI primer set. MiXCR was run by TCRdb on the multiplex PCR reads, yielding one entry per CDR3 protein. The table lists 500,000 to 800,000 distinct CDR3 sequences, about 14% of them singletons. The CDR3 spans 14 residues. V was pared by 1 base and J by 8 bases, with 12 bases between. Germline V gene sequence: CDR1 MDHEN, CDR2 SYDVKM. Ophthalmopathy patients had Clinical Activity Score at least 3, NOSPECS grade at least 4, duration under 3 months.

The chain couples TRBV28 to TRBJ2-1, with D tentatively TRBD1 (5 bases). This TCR was recovered from a woman aged 45-60 years with Graves' ophthalmopathy. The sample comprised blood. CDR3 bases: TGTGCCAGCAGTTTATTCGTTGGGGCGTATGAGCAGTTCTTC. Translated, it gives CASSLFVGAYEQFF.